This TCR beta chain originates from a study of blood T cell repertoires in COVID-19. Germline loops: CDR1 LGHDT, CDR2 YNNKEL (reference sequence). The CDR3 is 16 amino acids. V lost 7 bases and J lost 0; bases outside the gene matches: 8. This table comes from immunoSEQ multiplex PCR, and its TCRdb copy is limited to in-frame clones, with some not included. This sample has fewer than 250,000 clones, with around nine tenths found just once. The TCR originated in a man in his fifties or sixties with acute or convalescent COVID-19. Sequencing was done on a sample of peripheral blood. The chain joins TRBV3-1 (or the pseudogene TRBV3-2) to TRBJ2-1; 8 nucleotides match TRBD1. The CDR3 DNA sequence: TGTGCCAGCAACCACCGGGACAGGCCCTCCTACAATGAGCAGTTCTTC. Translated, it gives CASNHRDRPSYNEQFF.